This T cell receptor beta chain was captured by sequencing in a study of OX40 agonist ivuxolimab in advanced cancers. Method: immunoSEQ multiplex PCR; TCRdb's copy keeps in-frame clones and lacks some. The sample has 80,000 to 100,000 clones; 87% are singletons. With 6 bases clipped from V and 4 bases from J, the junction kept 5 bases outside the gene matches. Germline V CDR1 and CDR2: SGHRS, YFSETQ. This CDR3 region has 14 residues. Overall study findings and caveats: CD8+ T cells averaged more expanded clones than CD4+.

As regards this clone: Its specificity is unknown.

The sampling schedule covered blood at baseline, cycle 4 day 1, and cycle 7 day 1. The sequencing here drew on CD4+ or CD8+ T cells sorted from blood, taken in a trial of the OX40 agonist ivuxolimab. V and J are TRBV5-1 and TRBJ2-3; 10 positions match TRBD1. The clonotype comes from an adult with an advanced solid tumor such as melanoma, head and neck, liver or kidney cancer. This chain's CDR3 is CASKGQGLPDTQYF. DNA for the CDR3: TGCGCCAGCAAGGGACAGGGGTTGCCAGATACGCAGTATTTT.